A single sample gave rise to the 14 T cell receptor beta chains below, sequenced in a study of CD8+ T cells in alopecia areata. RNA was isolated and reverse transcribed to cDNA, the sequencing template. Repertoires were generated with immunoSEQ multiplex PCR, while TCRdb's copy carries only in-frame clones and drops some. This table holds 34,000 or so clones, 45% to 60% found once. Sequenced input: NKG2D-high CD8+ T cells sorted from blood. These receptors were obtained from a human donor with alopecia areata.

The chain's CDR3 is CASSQEPGGLYNEQFF. CDR3 DNA: TGCGCCAGCAGCCAAGAGCCGGGGGGTTTATACAATGAGCAGTTCTTC. The gene calls are TRBV4-3 and TRBJ2-1, with TRBD2 matching 7 bases. The CDR3 spans 16 residues. Per the germline V gene, CDR1 is LGHNA and CDR2 is YSLEER. V was pared by 0 bases and J by 4 bases, with 6 bases of the junction left unmatched.

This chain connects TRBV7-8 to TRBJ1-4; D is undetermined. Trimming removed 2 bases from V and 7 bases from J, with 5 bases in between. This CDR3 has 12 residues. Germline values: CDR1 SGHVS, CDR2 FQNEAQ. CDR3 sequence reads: CASSLWREKLFF. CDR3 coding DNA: TGTGCCAGCAGCTTATGGCGTGAAAAACTGTTTTTT.

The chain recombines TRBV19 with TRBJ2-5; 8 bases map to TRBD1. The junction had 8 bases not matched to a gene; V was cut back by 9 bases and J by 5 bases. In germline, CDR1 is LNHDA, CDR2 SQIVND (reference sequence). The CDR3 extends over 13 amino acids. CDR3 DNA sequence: TGTGCCAGCCGGACAGGGCAGCGCGAGACCCAGTACTTC. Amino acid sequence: CASRTGQRETQYF.

The CDR3 DNA is TGTGCCAGCAGTTACGGGCGTTACGAGCAGTACTTC. Encoded protein: CASSYGRYEQYF. This rearrangement joins TRBV6-5 to TRBJ2-7; D remains unclear. Germline V gene lookup returns CDR1 MNHEY and CDR2 SVGAGI. This CDR3 has 12 amino acids. The V gene lost 2 bases and the J gene lost 4 bases, with 6 bases spanning the gap.

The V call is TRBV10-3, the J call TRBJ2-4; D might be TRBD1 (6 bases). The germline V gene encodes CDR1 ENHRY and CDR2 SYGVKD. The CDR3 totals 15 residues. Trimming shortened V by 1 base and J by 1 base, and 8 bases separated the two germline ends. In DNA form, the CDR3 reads TGTGCCATCAGTGAGTACAGGGATGCCAAAAACATTCAGTACTTC. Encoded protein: CAISEYRDAKNIQYF.

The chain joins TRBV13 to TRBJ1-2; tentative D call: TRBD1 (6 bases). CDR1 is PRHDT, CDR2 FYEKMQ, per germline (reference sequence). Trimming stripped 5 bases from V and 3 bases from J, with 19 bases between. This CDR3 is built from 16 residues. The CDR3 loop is CASSPRGLGSDYGYTF. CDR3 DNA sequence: TGTGCCAGCAGCCCGCGGGGGCTGGGTTCGGACTATGGCTACACCTTC. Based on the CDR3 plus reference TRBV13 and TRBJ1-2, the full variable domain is AAGVIQSPRHLIKEKRETATLKCYPIPRHDTVYWYQQGPGQDPQFLISFYEKMQSDKGSIPDRFSAQQFSDYHSELNMSSLELGDSALYFCASSPRGLGSDYGYTFGSGTRLTVV.

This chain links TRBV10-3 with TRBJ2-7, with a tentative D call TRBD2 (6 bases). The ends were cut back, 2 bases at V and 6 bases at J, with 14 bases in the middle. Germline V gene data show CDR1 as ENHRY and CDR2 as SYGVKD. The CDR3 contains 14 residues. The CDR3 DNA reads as TGTGCCATCAGTGAGGATCTAGCGCCCCTCGAGCAGTACTTC. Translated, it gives CAISEDLAPLEQYF.

The CDR3 spells CASSEPGLSTDTQYF. DNA of the CDR3: TGTGCCAGCAGCGAGCCGGGACTCAGCACAGATACGCAGTATTTT. The chain links TRBV11-2 to TRBJ2-3, with D perhaps matching TRBD2 (6 bases). The CDR3 covers 15 residues. V lost 5 bases and J 0 bases, leaving 12 bases between the germline ends. Germline V CDR1 and CDR2: SGHAT, FQNNGV.

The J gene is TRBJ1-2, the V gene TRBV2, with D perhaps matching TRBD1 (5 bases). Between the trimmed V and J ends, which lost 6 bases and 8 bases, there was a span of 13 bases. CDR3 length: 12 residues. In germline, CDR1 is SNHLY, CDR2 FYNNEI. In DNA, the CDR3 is TGTGCCAGCAGATGGGGACTAAACGGCTACACCTTC. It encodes CASRWGLNGYTF.

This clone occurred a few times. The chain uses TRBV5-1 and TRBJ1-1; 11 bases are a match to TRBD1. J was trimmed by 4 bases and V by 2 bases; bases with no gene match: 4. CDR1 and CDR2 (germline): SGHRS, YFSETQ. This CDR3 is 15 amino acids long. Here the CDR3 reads CASSFSGTGGTEAFF. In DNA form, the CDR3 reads TGCGCCAGCAGCTTTTCCGGGACAGGGGGCACTGAAGCTTTCTTT.

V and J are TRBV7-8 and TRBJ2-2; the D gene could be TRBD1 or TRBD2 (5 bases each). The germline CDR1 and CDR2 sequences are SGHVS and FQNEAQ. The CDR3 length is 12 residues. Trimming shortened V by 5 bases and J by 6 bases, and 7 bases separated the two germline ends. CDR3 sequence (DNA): TGTGCCAGCAGCCTGGGGGCCGGGGAGCTGTTTTTT. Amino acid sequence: CASSLGAGELFF. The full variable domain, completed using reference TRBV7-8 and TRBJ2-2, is GAGVSQSPRYKVAKRGQDVALRCDPISGHVSLFWYQQALGQGPEFLTYFQNEAQLDKSGLPSDRFFAERPEGSVSTLKIQRTQQEDSAVYLCASSLGAGELFFGEGSRLTVL.

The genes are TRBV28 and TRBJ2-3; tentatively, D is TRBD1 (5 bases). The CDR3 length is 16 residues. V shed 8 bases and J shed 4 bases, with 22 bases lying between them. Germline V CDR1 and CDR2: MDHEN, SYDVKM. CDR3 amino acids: CASYSLRAPGPDTQYF. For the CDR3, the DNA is TGTGCCAGCTATTCGCTCAGGGCGCCGGGTCCAGATACGCAGTATTTT.

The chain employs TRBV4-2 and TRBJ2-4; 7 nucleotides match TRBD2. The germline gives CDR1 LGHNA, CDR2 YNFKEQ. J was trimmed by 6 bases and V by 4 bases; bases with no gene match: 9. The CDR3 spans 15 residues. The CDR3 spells CASSPSLAGVNIQYF. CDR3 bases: TGTGCCAGCAGCCCTAGCCTGGCGGGGGTAAACATTCAGTACTTC.

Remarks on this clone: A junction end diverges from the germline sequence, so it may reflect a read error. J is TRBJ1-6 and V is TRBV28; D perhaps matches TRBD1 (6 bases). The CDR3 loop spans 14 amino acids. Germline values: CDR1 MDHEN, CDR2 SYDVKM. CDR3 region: CASSPTGFNPPLHF. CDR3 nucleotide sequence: TGTGCCAGCAGCCCTACAGGGTTTAATCCACCCCTCCACTTT.